This T cell receptor (beta chain) came from a study of shared clonotypes between healthy human individuals. Study-level points and caveats: Few donors limited the genetic and exposure-history diversity represented. Though the depth was large, rarefaction showed that sorted-subset sequencing was incomplete.

Investigators divided CD4+ cells into CD45RA+ naive and CD45RA-negative memory subsets. CDR1 and CDR2 from the germline V gene are SGHAT and FQNNGV. V was shortened by 3 bases and J by 5 bases, with 11 bases between the two germline ends. The CDR3 spans 15 residues. Concerning this clone itself: Its antigen is as yet unknown.

Replicate PCRs from sorted subsets contained roughly 200 ng DNA, which is some 29,000 T cell genomes. Method: immunoSEQ multiplex PCR; TCRdb's copy keeps in-frame clones and lacks some. The repertoire consists of about 1 million clones, with under 80% occurring once and the leading ten covering 1.4% to 1.5%. The sample was memory CD4+ T cells sorted from blood. The subset denotes: CD45RA-negative fraction. The clonotype originates from a man aged 18 to 29 in good health. This rearrangement joins TRBV11-2 to TRBJ2-6; a weak D match, TRBD1 (5 bases). CDR3 DNA sequence: TGTGCCAGCAGCTTCCAGGGCACTAGGGCCAACGTCCTGACTTTC. Translation gives CASSFQGTRANVLTF.